Listed below are T cell receptor beta chains from one sample, sequenced in a study of radiotherapy plus CTLA-4 blockade in lung cancer. Here immunoSEQ multiplex PCR was the method, and the copy in TCRdb shows in-frame clones only, minus some. Among 70,000 to 95,000 clones listed, over 75% were seen once. This material consisted of peripheral blood, taken from a patient treated with radiotherapy plus ipilimumab. The receptors derive from a human donor with non-small cell lung cancer that progressed on radiotherapy plus ipilimumab. Each CDR3 is given with its conserved first and last residue. Each record gives: clone size, V gene, D gene, J gene, CDR3 protein, CDR3 DNA. A D gene is named only where the DNA matches it firmly. Some rows have no size entry. The others give once, few or many, or a class for an expanded clone.

>NA|TRBV10-3|NA|TRBJ2-3
CAISESSSQAQYF
TGTGCCATCAGTGAGTCAAGCAGCCAGGCGCAGTATTTT
>NA|TRBV7-9|NA|TRBJ2-2
CASSDTGQNTGELFF
TGTGCCAGCAGCGACACGGGACAGAACACCGGGGAGCTGTTTTTT
>once|TRBV5-8|NA|TRBJ1-6
CASSFRGVLSPLHF
TGTGCCAGCAGCTTCCGAGGGGTTTTGTCACCCCTCCACTTT
>few|TRBV7-9|NA|TRBJ1-3
CASNPVSTGLDSGNTIYF
TGTGCCAGCAACCCCGTTTCGACCGGCCTAGATTCTGGAAACACCATATATTTT
>NA|TRBV4-2|NA|TRBJ2-5
CASSQEYSRGPQETQYF
TGTGCCAGCAGCCAAGAATACTCCCGGGGCCCACAAGAGACCCAGTACTTC
>NA|TRBV9|NA|TRBJ1-2
CASSAGRDYGYTF
TGTGCCAGCAGCGCTGGCAGGGACTATGGCTACACCTTC
>NA|TRBV10-3|NA|TRBJ1-5
CAISESGGSNQPQHF
TGTGCCATCAGTGAGTCGGGGGGAAGCAATCAGCCCCAGCATTTT
>NA|TRBV5-6|NA|TRBJ2-1
CASSRPGNNEQFF
TGTGCCAGCAGCCGCCCAGGAAACAATGAGCAGTTCTTC
>NA|TRBV5-1|TRBD2|TRBJ2-3
CASSATISGGGESADTQYF
TGCGCCAGCAGCGCGACTATCTCGGGCGGGGGGGAATCCGCAGATACGCAGTATTTT
>NA|TRBV5-1|NA|TRBJ1-1
CASIADSEAFF
TGCGCCAGTATAGCGGACAGTGAAGCTTTCTTT
>NA|TRBV19|NA|TRBJ2-4
CASSPQGVAKNIQYF
TGTGCCAGTAGTCCGCAAGGGGTAGCCAAAAACATTCAGTACTTC
>NA|TRBV7-2|TRBD1|TRBJ1-4
CASSPRQGTIEKLFF
TGTGCCAGCAGCCCCCGACAGGGTACTATCGAAAAACTGTTTTTT
>NA|TRBV15|TRBD1|TRBJ1-2
CATSRGTGGNYGYTF
TGTGCCACCAGCAGAGGAACAGGGGGTAACTATGGCTACACCTTC
>once|TRBV5-6|TRBD1|TRBJ1-6
CASSLGQGDSPLHF
TGTGCCAGCAGCTTGGGACAGGGGGACTCACCCCTCCACTTT
>NA|TRBV7-2|NA|TRBJ1-4
CASSLVPGQLNEKLFF
TGTGCCAGCAGCTTAGTACCAGGACAGCTTAATGAAAAACTGTTTTTT
>NA|TRBV11-1|NA|TRBJ2-3
CASSGGGSTDTQYF
TGTGCCAGCAGCGGAGGGGGATCCACAGATACGCAGTATTTT
>NA|TRBV19|TRBD2|TRBJ2-3
CASSIVKRGSTDTQYF
TGTGCCAGTAGTATAGTGAAGCGGGGCTCCACAGATACGCAGTATTTT
>NA|TRBV5-6|TRBD1|TRBJ1-2
CASSFADRAGYTF
TGTGCCAGCAGCTTTGCGGACAGGGCTGGCTACACCTTC
>NA|TRBV19|TRBD1|TRBJ2-1
CASSRRQGSSNEQFF
TGTGCCAGTAGCCGACGACAGGGCAGTAGCAATGAGCAGTTCTTC
>NA|TRBV10-3|NA|TRBJ2-2
CAISERGATGELFF
TGTGCCATCAGTGAGCGGGGGGCAACCGGGGAGCTGTTTTTT
>NA|TRBV29-1|TRBD2|TRBJ2-3
CSVPGAGVIDTQYF
TGCAGCGTGCCAGGAGCGGGAGTCATAGATACGCAGTATTTT
>NA|TRBV7-2|TRBD2|TRBJ2-2
CASSPTAGVGTGELFF
TGTGCCAGCAGCCCAACAGCGGGAGTAGGCACCGGGGAGCTGTTTTTT
>NA|TRBV9|NA|TRBJ2-2
CASSPQPGDTGELFF
TGTGCCAGCAGCCCCCAGCCGGGAGACACCGGGGAGCTGTTTTTT
>NA|TRBV19|NA|TRBJ1-2
CASSIRRPRSYGYTF
TGTGCCAGTAGCATTCGTCGCCCCCGGTCCTATGGCTACACCTTC
>NA|TRBV6-1|NA|TRBJ1-2
CASSEVWRGNGYTF
TGTGCCAGCAGTGAAGTTTGGAGGGGTAATGGCTACACCTTC
>NA|TRBV29-1|NA|TRBJ2-7
CSVLLARSYEQYF
TGCAGCGTTCTCCTAGCGAGGTCCTACGAGCAGTACTTC
>NA|TRBV18|NA|TRBJ1-1
CASSRGRGNTEAFF
TGTGCCAGCTCCCGGGGACGGGGGAACACTGAAGCTTTCTTT
>NA|TRBV18|NA|TRBJ1-2
CASSPPGLGGAYGYTF
TGTGCCAGCTCACCACCTGGATTAGGAGGGGCCTATGGCTACACCTTC
>NA|TRBV6-5|NA|TRBJ2-7
CAIKPGIGSYEQYF
TGTGCCATAAAGCCAGGGATAGGGTCCTACGAGCAGTACTTC
>NA|TRBV7-9|TRBD1|TRBJ1-2
CASSTRQGGGYTF
TGTGCCAGCAGCACACGACAGGGGGGAGGCTACACCTTC
>NA|TRBV11-2|TRBD2|TRBJ2-7
CASRFSGRAYEQYF
TGTGCCAGCAGGTTCTCCGGGAGGGCCTACGAGCAGTACTTC
>NA|TRBV6-5|TRBD2|TRBJ2-7
CASSAKTSGRQYF
TGTGCCAGCAGTGCCAAGACTAGCGGGAGACAGTACTTC
>NA|TRBV27|NA|TRBJ2-7
CASSGSAAPTYEQYF
TGTGCCAGCAGTGGCTCTGCAGCTCCGACCTACGAGCAGTACTTC
>NA|TRBV18|TRBD1|TRBJ1-3
CASSPSPGQDSGNTIYF
TGTGCCAGCTCACCCTCTCCGGGACAGGACTCTGGAAACACCATATATTTT
>NA|TRBV6-5|TRBD1|TRBJ1-5
CASSSGQGAGQPQHF
TGTGCCAGCAGTTCCGGACAGGGGGCTGGACAGCCCCAGCATTTT
>NA|TRBV6-1|NA|TRBJ2-6
CASTSHLSGANVLTF
TGTGCCAGCACCTCTCATCTCTCTGGGGCCAACGTCCTGACTTTC
>NA|TRBV28|NA|TRBJ1-1
CASSFRGTEAFF
TGTGCCAGCAGTTTTCGGGGCACTGAAGCTTTCTTT
>few|TRBV11-2|NA|TRBJ2-7
CASSFQGGPYEQYF
TGTGCCAGCAGCTTCCAAGGGGGGCCTTACGAGCAGTACTTC
>NA|TRBV7-3|TRBD1|TRBJ1-1
CASSPRQGGGEAFF
TGTGCCAGCAGCCCCCGACAGGGCGGTGGAGAAGCTTTCTTT
>NA|TRBV25-1|TRBD1|TRBJ2-7
CASAGTGVAEQYF
TGTGCCAGCGCTGGGACAGGGGTGGCCGAGCAGTACTTC
>NA|TRBV5-6|TRBD1|TRBJ2-7
CASSFWDRGYEQYF
TGTGCCAGCAGCTTCTGGGACAGGGGCTACGAGCAGTACTTC
>NA|TRBV7-8|TRBD2|TRBJ2-4
CASSSWTSGKGKNIQYF
TGTGCCAGCAGCTCCTGGACTAGCGGGAAAGGCAAAAACATTCAGTACTTC
>NA|TRBV6-1|TRBD2|TRBJ2-7
CASSERGGLSYEQYF
TGTGCCAGCAGTGAACGCGGGGGGTTGTCCTACGAGCAGTACTTC
>NA|TRBV2|NA|TRBJ2-7
CASSGTAYSYEQYF
TGTGCCAGCAGTGGGACAGCTTACTCCTACGAGCAGTACTTC
>NA|TRBV27|NA|TRBJ1-1
CASSPRPGGTEAFF
TGTGCCAGCAGTCCCCGGCCAGGAGGGACTGAAGCTTTCTTT
>NA|TRBV21-1|NA|TRBJ1-2
CASSKTRGDRRNYGYTF
TGTGCCAGCAGCAAAACGAGGGGGGACAGGCGAAACTATGGCTACACCTTC
>NA|TRBV18|TRBD1|TRBJ2-1
CASASGTGNYNEQFF
TGTGCCAGCGCCTCCGGGACAGGGAACTACAATGAGCAGTTCTTC
>large|TRBV7-9|TRBD1|TRBJ1-5
CASSSTGPGNQPQHF
TGTGCCAGCAGCTCGACAGGGCCGGGCAATCAGCCCCAGCATTTT
>few|TRBV15|NA|TRBJ1-1
CATTRGEDTEAFF
TGTGCCACCACCCGGGGGGAAGACACTGAAGCTTTCTTT
>NA|TRBV9|NA|TRBJ2-1
CASSTGTTYNEQFF
TGTGCCAGCAGCACCGGGACAACTTACAATGAGCAGTTCTTC
>few|TRBV11-2|TRBD2|TRBJ2-4
CASSSSAGGGVKNIQYF
TGTGCCAGCAGCTCCTCCGCGGGAGGTGGGGTCAAAAACATTCAGTACTTC
>NA|TRBV27|NA|TRBJ2-7
CASPRDSYEQYF
TGTGCCAGCCCCCGGGACTCCTACGAGCAGTACTTC
>NA|TRBV30|NA|TRBJ1-4
CAWGRPGVAEKLFF
TGTGCCTGGGGAAGACCGGGCGTAGCCGAAAAACTGTTTTTT
>NA|TRBV10-3|TRBD2|TRBJ2-3
CASGAGDTDTQYF
TGTGCCAGTGGTGCGGGGGACACAGATACGCAGTATTTT
>NA|TRBV18|TRBD1|TRBJ2-5
CASSPLGQGSETQYF
TGTGCCAGCTCACCACTGGGACAGGGGAGTGAGACCCAGTACTTC